The 28 T cell receptor beta chains below come from one sample, sequenced in a study of blood T cell repertoires in COVID-19. Sequencing was performed with immunoSEQ multiplex PCR; in TCRdb, only in-frame clones are kept and a portion is missing. The top ten clones hold roughly 2.3% of a sample with hundreds of thousands of clones, 80% to 90% of them seen once. The specimen was PBMCs or T cells enriched from blood (not recorded which). Receptors originate from a woman under 30 who had recovered from COVID-19.

The chain recombines TRBV5-1 with TRBJ1-1; D gene ambiguous. Germline assignment: CDR1 SGHRS and CDR2 YFSETQ. The V end was cut by 1 base, the J end by 5 bases, with 12 bases between. The CDR3 contains 14 residues. The CDR3 loop reads CASSLRGGRTEAFF. CDR3 DNA: TGCGCCAGCAGCTTGAGAGGTGGTAGGACTGAAGCTTTCTTT. Full variable domain (outside the CDR3, taken from reference TRBV5-1 and TRBJ1-1): KAGVTQTPRYLIKTRGQQVTLSCSPISGHRSVSWYQQTPGQGLQFLFEYFSETQRNKGNFPGRFSGRQFSNSRSEMNVSTLELGDSALYLCASSLRGGRTEAFFGQGTRLTVV.

The chain combines TRBV6-8 with TRBJ1-1; D perhaps matches TRBD1 (6 bases). There are 14 residues in the CDR3. Germline lookup yields CDR1 MNHGY and CDR2 SAAAGT. V was pared by 6 bases and J by 6 bases, with 17 bases between. The CDR3 coding sequence is TGTGCCAGCAGAACGGACAGAAAAGCCTCTGAAGCTTTCTTT. The encoded protein is CASRTDRKASEAFF.

The J gene is TRBJ2-3, the V gene TRBV7-6; TRBD2 matches 8 bases. CDR1 and CDR2 from the germline V gene are SGHVS and FNYEAQ. J lost 3 bases, V lost 5 bases, and 10 bases had no gene match. The length of the CDR3 is 16 residues. CDR3 coding DNA: TGTGCCAGCAGCCCCTCGGCGGGGGGCACAACAGATACGCAGTATTTT. Protein sequence: CASSPSAGGTTDTQYF. Supplemented by reference TRBV7-6 and TRBJ2-3, the full variable domain reads GAGVSQSPRYKVTKRGQDVALRCDPISGHVSLYWYRQALGQGPEFLTYFNYEAQQDKSGLPNDRFSAERPEGSISTLTIQRTEQRDSAMYRCASSPSAGGTTDTQYFGPGTRLTVL.

This chain connects TRBV27 to TRBJ2-7, with TRBD2 matching 7 bases. CDR1 is MNHEY and CDR2 is SMNVEV in the germline V gene (reference sequence). This CDR3 comprises 13 residues. V shed 5 bases and J 4 bases; nucleotides not matched to a gene: 5. The CDR3 sequence is CASSPGGGYEQYF. The DNA for the CDR3 is TGTGCCAGCAGTCCCGGGGGAGGGTACGAGCAGTACTTC.

V and J are TRBV4-1 and TRBJ1-2; no clear D. Germline CDR1 MGHRA, CDR2 YSYEKL. The CDR3 spans 18 residues. Trimming took 3 bases from V and 3 from J, leaving 23 bases between them. CDR3 DNA: TGCGCCAGCAGCCAGGCAGGCTACTTCGAAACCCGTGACTATGGCTACACCTTC. This encodes CASSQAGYFETRDYGYTF.

This clone occurred once. The CDR3 spells CASRLQGAYNQPQHF. CDR3 DNA sequence: TGTGCAAGTCGCTTGCAGGGGGCGTACAATCAGCCCCAGCATTTT. The J gene is TRBJ1-5, the V gene TRBV12-2; the D call TRBD1 from the table was never checked on the DNA. TRBV12-2 is a listed pseudogene. This CDR3 has 15 residues.

The rearrangement joins TRBV12-3 or TRBV12-4 to TRBJ1-2; TRBD1 is a possible D gene (6 bases). The CDR3 is 13 amino acids. V was cut by 5 bases and J by 4 bases, with 11 bases left in between. The CDR3 nucleotides are TGTGCCAGCAGTGAAACGGACAGCTATGGCTACACCTTC. Its translation: CASSETDSYGYTF.

The V gene is TRBV5-1, the J gene TRBJ2-3, with 7 nucleotides matching TRBD2. The CDR3 is 15 amino acids. CDR1 is SGHRS and CDR2 is YFSETQ in the germline V gene. J lost 4 bases, V lost 3 bases, and 8 bases had no gene match. CDR3 coding DNA: TGCGCCAGCAGCTGGGTCCAGGGAGGGGCAGATACGCAGTATTTT. Protein sequence: CASSWVQGGADTQYF.

The chain employs TRBV9 and TRBJ2-7; D is perhaps TRBD2 (6 bases). Germline values: CDR1 SGDLS, CDR2 YYNGEE. The germline V and J ends were trimmed by 0 bases and 5 bases, with 18 bases remaining between them. The CDR3 sequence is 16 residues long. CDR3 coding DNA: TGTGCCAGCAGCGTAGATGGGGGGTCCCGACTACACGAGCAGTACTTC. Encoded protein: CASSVDGGSRLHEQYF.

This clone was detected once. The rearrangement joins TRBV27 to TRBJ1-2, with D unclear. The CDR3 loop spans 16 amino acids. CDR1 is MNHEY and CDR2 is SMNVEV in the germline V gene (reference sequence). The V gene lost 4 bases and the J gene lost 3 bases, with 18 bases spanning the gap. CDR3 bases: TGTGCCAGCAGTTCCCCCTCCAGAGGGAGGTACTATGGCTACACCTTC. It specifies CASSSPSRGRYYGYTF.

Details on this clone: The DNA is left out, because the CDR3 cannot be placed on it with certainty; the CDR3 is given as TCRdb lists it. The rearrangement uses TRBV21-1 and TRBJ2-7; TRBD1, as called in the table, went unchecked against the DNA. TRBV21-1 is a pseudogene segment. Counting both end residues, the CDR3 totals 15 amino acids. The CDR3 region is CASSKVGQGSHEQYF.

The chain joins TRBV27 to TRBJ2-7; the match to TRBD1 covers 8 bases. The V and J ends lost 6 bases and 5 bases, in that order; junction bases with no gene match: 6. From germline, CDR1 is MNHEY and CDR2 SMNVEV (reference sequence). This CDR3 is built from 13 residues. This chain's CDR3 is CASRTTGVHEQYF. In DNA, the CDR3 is TGTGCCAGCAGGACGACAGGGGTCCACGAGCAGTACTTC.

This clone is a singleton in its sample. The CDR3 loop is CATFKGGGNSYEQYF. The CDR3 nucleotides are TGTGCCACCTTCAAGGGTGGGGGCAACTCCTACGAGCAGTACTTC. V usage is TRBV2 and J usage is TRBJ2-7; tentatively, D is TRBD1 (6 bases). The length of the CDR3 is 15 residues. CDR1 and CDR2 (germline): SNHLY, FYNNEI. V lost 10 bases and J 0 bases, leaving 19 bases between the germline ends.

This clone was recorded many times. This chain connects TRBV5-4 to TRBJ2-7; 9 nucleotides match TRBD2. Germline CDR1 and CDR2: SGHNT and YYREEE (reference sequence). V shed 4 bases and J 7 bases; nucleotides not matched to a gene: 12. This CDR3 is built from 15 residues. CDR3 DNA: TGTGCCAGCAGCAACCCTAGCGGGACACTAGGGGAGCAGTACTTC. Translation gives CASSNPSGTLGEQYF. The full variable domain, rest sourced from reference TRBV5-4 and TRBJ2-7, is ETGVTQSPTHLIKTRGQQVTLRCSSQSGHNTVSWYQQALGQGPQFIFQYYREEENGRGNFPPRFSGLQFPNYSSELNVNALELDDSALYLCASSNPSGTLGEQYFGPGTRLTVT.

The chain employs TRBV10-3 and TRBJ2-7; possible D gene TRBD1, 6 bases. The germline V gene encodes CDR1 ENHRY and CDR2 SYGVKD. Trimming pared 9 bases from V and 3 bases from J, leaving 9 bases between. This CDR3 has 11 residues. The CDR3 coding sequence is TGTGCCATAAGGACAGACTACGAGCAGTACTTC. Its protein product is CAIRTDYEQYF.

In its sample, this clone was seen once. The chain links TRBV6-5 to TRBJ1-4; TRBD1 matches at 10 bases. Germline CDR1 is MNHEY and CDR2 is SVGAGI. The V and J ends lost 7 bases and 8 bases, in that order; junction bases with no gene match: 10. The CDR3 covers 15 residues. The CDR3 region is CASTLRTGGGEKLFF. The CDR3 DNA follows: TGTGCCAGCACCCTTCGGACAGGGGGTGGCGAAAAACTGTTTTTT.

This clone was counted between two and nine times. The rearrangement joins TRBV6-6 to TRBJ2-6, with 7 nucleotides matching TRBD1. Germline-derived CDR1 and CDR2 are MNHNY and SVGAGI (reference sequence). V was clipped by 5 bases and J by 0 bases; unmatched bases: 4. The CDR3 sequence is 16 residues long. The CDR3 is CASSRQGISGANVLTF. The CDR3 region has the DNA TGTGCCAGCAGTCGACAGGGTATCTCTGGGGCCAACGTCCTGACTTTC.

The chain is built from TRBV6-6 and TRBJ2-3, with D perhaps matching TRBD1 (5 bases). The V end lost 0 bases, the J end lost 4 bases, and 8 bases lay between the germline ends. This CDR3 is 14 amino acids long. CDR1 is MNHNY, CDR2 SVGAGI, per germline (reference sequence). CDR3: CASSYSQGSDTQYF. In DNA, the CDR3 is TGTGCCAGCAGTTACTCGCAGGGTTCAGATACGCAGTATTTT.

This chain links TRBV18 with TRBJ1-5, with D hard to call. The CDR3 extends over 18 amino acids. V was shortened by 2 bases and J by 6 bases, with 23 bases between the two germline ends. The germline V gene encodes CDR1 KGHSH and CDR2 LQKENI. The CDR3 is CASSPGVSGGLYPQPQHF. The CDR3 DNA is TGTGCCAGCTCACCAGGGGTGAGTGGAGGACTGTACCCTCAGCCCCAGCATTTT.

This clone was counted between two and nine times. CDR3 protein: CASSREAGTYEQYF. CDR3 nucleotides: TGCGCCAGCTCCCGGGAGGCAGGAACCTACGAGCAGTACTTC. The chain is built from TRBV5-1 and TRBJ2-7, with 7 nucleotides matching TRBD2. The germline V gene encodes CDR1 SGHRS and CDR2 YFSETQ. The CDR3 sequence is 14 residues long. Unmatched junction bases numbered 9, after V lost 7 bases and J lost 2 bases.

The chain has TRBV19 and TRBJ2-1, with 10 bases fitting TRBD2. With V trimmed by 4 bases and J by 2 bases, 5 bases remained unmatched. The CDR3 is 16 amino acids. Germline loops: CDR1 LNHDA, CDR2 SQIVND (reference sequence). CDR3 bases: TGTGCCAGTAGTACCCAAAGCGGGGGGGCCTACAATGAGCAGTTCTTC. Its translation is CASSTQSGGAYNEQFF.

This chain connects TRBV12-3 or TRBV12-4 to TRBJ1-2; tentative D call: TRBD1 (5 bases). V was pared by 7 bases and J by 6 bases, with 15 bases between. This CDR3 is built from 13 residues. This CDR3 is CASTLLPGNGYTF. Here the CDR3 DNA reads TGTGCCAGCACCCTCCTCCCAGGGAATGGCTACACCTTC.

In its sample, this clone was seen once. The chain combines TRBV25-1 with TRBJ2-5, with D maybe TRBD1 (5 bases). Looked up from germline, CDR1 is MGHDK and CDR2 is SYGVNS. Trimming took off 8 bases at V and 4 bases at J, with 8 bases between the two ends. This CDR3 is 11 amino acids long. CDR3 in DNA: TGTGCCAGCCCCAGGGTAGAGACCCAGTACTTC. Protein sequence: CASPRVETQYF. Filled out from reference TRBV25-1 and TRBJ2-5, the complete variable domain reads EADIYQTPRYLVIGTGKKITLECSQTMGHDKMYWYQQDPGMELHLIHYSYGVNSTEKGDLSSESTVSRIRTEHFPLTLESARPSHTSQYLCASPRVETQYFGPGTRLLVL.

This chain uses TRBV6-5 with TRBJ1-2; D unclear. Germline values: CDR1 MNHEY, CDR2 SVGAGI. This CDR3 is 14 amino acids long. V lost 0 bases, J lost 4 bases, and 9 bases lay in between. Here the CDR3 DNA reads TGTGCCAGCAGTTACTCGGCGGCACTCTATGGCTACACCTTC. Its translation: CASSYSAALYGYTF.

The chain couples TRBV6-5 to TRBJ2-7, with D tentatively TRBD2 (5 bases). From germline, CDR1 is MNHEY and CDR2 SVGAGI. The CDR3 totals 13 residues. With 7 bases removed from V and 0 bases from J, the gap between germline ends came to 10 bases. DNA for the CDR3: TGTGCCAGCACGCGGGCCCTCTCCTACGAGCAGTACTTC. This sequence encodes CASTRALSYEQYF.

The rearrangement uses TRBV19 and TRBJ1-5, with 8 bases aligning to TRBD1. J gave up 0 bases and V 6 bases, and 4 bases lay outside the gene matches. Per the germline V gene, CDR1 is LNHDA and CDR2 is SQIVND (reference sequence). This CDR3 comprises 15 residues. The CDR3 region has the DNA TGTGCCAGTAGGACGGACAGGGCTAGCAATCAGCCCCAGCATTTT. It is translated as CASRTDRASNQPQHF.

The genes are TRBV18 and TRBJ2-7; perhaps TRBD2 as D (6 bases). CDR1 is KGHSH, CDR2 LQKENI, per germline. The CDR3 sequence is 13 residues long. The V end lost 4 bases, the J end lost 4 bases, and 11 bases lay between the germline ends. CDR3 nucleotides: TGTGCCAGCTCACGGTCAGGAGGGTACGAGCAGTACTTC. Translated: CASSRSGGYEQYF. The complete variable domain, with remaining parts taken from reference TRBV18 and TRBJ2-7, reads NAGVMQNPRHLVRRRGQEARLRCSPMKGHSHVYWYRQLPEEGLKFMVYLQKENIIDESGMPKERFSAEFPKEGPSILRIQQVVRGDSAAYFCASSRSGGYEQYFGPGTRLTVT.

CDR3 DNA sequence: TGTGCCAGCAGCCTAGGGACTAGCGGGGGGGTACTAGTGACCCAGTACTTC. Its protein product is CASSLGTSGGVLVTQYF. The chain has TRBV7-6 and TRBJ2-5, with 16 bases that match TRBD2. This CDR3 is 17 amino acids long. V shed 5 bases and J 7 bases; nucleotides not matched to a gene: 10. Germline V gene lookup returns CDR1 SGHVS and CDR2 FNYEAQ.